This T cell receptor (beta chain) originates from a study of cytomegalovirus exposure and HLA in healthy donors. Whole-study context: The study placed approximately 78% of its 350 to 400 genotyped donors in the Caucasian-associated ancestry cluster. Study-level findings and limits: Within a later analysis, the majority of CMV-associated TCR beta chains appeared HLA-restricted.

Details on this clone: Its antigen is unidentified.

PCR employed 60 Vbeta and 13 Jbeta primers. Assay used: immunoSEQ multiplex PCR; TCRdb lists only in-frame clones, some missing. The sample has 150,000 to 250,000 clones; 70% to 85% are singletons. V was pared by 7 bases and J by 3 bases, with 26 bases between. Germline-derived CDR1 and CDR2 are SGHKS and YYEKEE (reference sequence). This CDR3 has 18 residues. This sequence was found in a boy younger than 10 in good health and CMV-seronegative. Material: PBMCs. The chain has TRBV5-5 and TRBJ2-4; possible D gene TRBD1, 6 bases. CDR3 loop: CASSPRHTGTYGKNIQYF. The CDR3 DNA sequence: TGTGCCAGCTCTCCCCGGCATACAGGGACGTATGGCAAAAACATTCAGTACTTC.